Below are 16 T cell receptor beta chains sequenced from a single sample in a study of molecular identifiers for immune sequencing clone quantification. TCRdb independently ran MiXCR on the PCR reads; one entry per CDR3 protein. The table includes under 800,000 distinct CDR3 sequences, about 25% detected once. The sample was naive CD8+ T cells from blood, with Jurkat cell RNA spiked in. Subset described: FACS-sorted CD8+CD4-CCR7+CD45RA+ naive T cells. The receptors come from a human donor in good health. Some libraries in this study had Jurkat cell RNA spiked in.

J is TRBJ2-7 and V is TRBV20-1; D perhaps matches TRBD1 (6 bases). Germline lookup yields CDR1 DFQATT and CDR2 SNEGSKA (reference sequence). The CDR3 sequence is 14 residues long. Trimming left V 2 bases short and J 0 bases short, with 11 bases between. In DNA, the CDR3 is TGCAGTGCTAGACCCCAGGGGCTCTCCTACGAGCAGTACTTC. The encoded protein is CSARPQGLSYEQYF.

This clonotype was detected ten times or more. The chain carries TRBV6-1 and TRBJ2-4; the match to TRBD1 covers 8 bases. Germline V gives CDR1 MNHNS, CDR2 SASEGT. V shed 7 bases, J shed 4 bases, and the junction held 12 bases outside the gene matches. There are 16 residues in the CDR3. CDR3 nucleotide sequence: TGTGCCAGCAATCAGATTGACAGGGGCCATAAAAACATTCAGTACTTC. It encodes CASNQIDRGHKNIQYF.

This clonotype was seen at least ten times. CDR3 amino acids: CSVEAGSNQPQHF. CDR3 nucleotides: TGCAGCGTTGAAGCAGGTAGCAATCAGCCCCAGCATTTT. The genes are TRBV29-1 and TRBJ1-5; D not resolved. The CDR3 contains 13 residues. CDR1 is SQVTM, CDR2 ANQGSEA, per germline. The V gene lost 1 base and the J gene lost 0 bases, with 4 bases spanning the gap.

This clonotype was recorded a few times. The V and J genes are TRBV6-2 or TRBV6-3 and TRBJ2-7; D perhaps matches TRBD2 (6 bases). V was clipped by 2 bases and J by 2 bases, with 13 bases between them. The germline V gene encodes CDR1 MNHEY and CDR2 SVGEGT. The CDR3 has 15 residues. For the CDR3, the DNA is TGTGCCAGCAGTTACGGGGACTTCAGGGCCTACGAGCAGTACTTC. Translated, it gives CASSYGDFRAYEQYF.

Only one count was recorded for this clonotype. A much larger clone lies one base from this, so it may be a read error. The V call is TRBV30, the J call TRBJ1-1; D uncertain. The CDR3 runs to 13 residues. The V and J ends lost 0 bases and 5 bases respectively, with 10 bases between them. Germline assignment: CDR1 GTSNPN and CDR2 SVGIG (reference sequence). CDR3 sequence: CAWSVPIWTEAFF. CDR3 DNA: TGTGCCTGGAGTGTTCCGATATGGACTGAAGCTTTCTTT.

V is TRBV12-3 or TRBV12-4 and J is TRBJ2-7; D gene ambiguous. Trimming stripped 2 bases from V and 5 bases from J, with 7 bases between. The CDR3 contains 12 residues. CDR3 nucleotide sequence: TGTGCCAGCAGTTTATCTCCCGACGAGCAGTACTTC. Its protein is CASSLSPDEQYF.

The chain carries TRBV7-9 and TRBJ2-2; 11 positions match TRBD2. CDR1 SEHNR and CDR2 FQNEAQ come from the germline V gene (reference sequence). There are 16 residues in the CDR3. The V gene end was trimmed by 5 bases and the J gene end by 4 bases; junction bases not matched to a gene: 6. The CDR3 nucleotides are TGTGCCAGCAGCCCAGCCGGGACTAGCGGCACCGGGGAGCTGTTTTTT. It codes for CASSPAGTSGTGELFF.

The table lists this clonotype with a few counts. CDR3 bases: TGTGCCAGCAGACCAGGACAGGGGGGTTACAATGAGCAGTTCTTC. Amino acids: CASRPGQGGYNEQFF. This rearrangement joins TRBV27 to TRBJ2-1, with 10 nucleotides matching TRBD1. The germline gives CDR1 MNHEY, CDR2 SMNVEV (reference sequence). With V trimmed by 6 bases and J by 4 bases, 6 bases remained unmatched. CDR3 length: 15 residues.

This clonotype was seen ten or more times. The chain has TRBV30 and TRBJ2-2; TRBD1 agrees at 8 bases. The ends lost 2 bases at V and 3 bases at J; junction bases unmatched: 11. The CDR3 consists of 17 residues. In germline, CDR1 is GTSNPN, CDR2 SVGIG (reference sequence). CDR3 in DNA: TGTGCCTGGAGTACTAGGGTGGGACAGGTGTACACCGGGGAGCTGTTTTTT. This encodes CAWSTRVGQVYTGELFF.

There are many counts of this clonotype. The CDR3 DNA is TGTGCCAGCAGCGCCCCGCCCGGCATAAACACCGGGGAGCTGTTTTTT. It translates to CASSAPPGINTGELFF. The chain links TRBV9 to TRBJ2-2; D is unclear. This CDR3 has 16 amino acids. V was clipped by 3 bases and J by 2 bases, with 14 bases between them. CDR1 and CDR2 from the germline V gene are SGDLS and YYNGEE.

V is TRBV6-5 and J is TRBJ2-1; no reliable D call. Per the germline V gene, CDR1 is MNHEY and CDR2 is SVGAGI. Deletions cut 2 bases from V and 4 bases from J, with 15 bases between. The CDR3 runs 16 residues. CDR3 amino acids: CASSYVSRATYNEQFF. Written as DNA, the CDR3 is TGTGCCAGCAGTTACGTGAGCCGGGCCACATACAATGAGCAGTTCTTC.

This clonotype was seen many times. The J gene is TRBJ2-7, the V gene TRBV29-1; D perhaps matches TRBD1 (5 bases). Germline V gene sequence: CDR1 SQVTM, CDR2 ANQGSEA. V was trimmed by 3 bases and J by 2 bases, leaving 8 bases between them. This CDR3 has 12 amino acids. The CDR3 sequence: CSVDRQTYEQYF. The CDR3 DNA reads TGCAGCGTTGACCGACAGACCTACGAGCAGTACTTC.

In this sample, this clonotype turned up a few times. The chain recombines TRBV29-1 with TRBJ2-1, with D possibly TRBD2 on 5 matching bases. The germline CDR1 and CDR2 sequences are SQVTM and ANQGSEA. The length of the CDR3 is 17 residues. V was clipped by 7 bases and J by 7 bases, with 29 bases between them. CDR3 bases: TGCAGCGCCGTCGTGGGTGGGTACGCGGGTACGGGGAATGAGCAGTTCTTC. As protein: CSAVVGGYAGTGNEQFF.

On this clonotype: This may be a read error, as it is one base from a much larger clone. This chain uses TRBV12-5 with TRBJ2-7; D gene uncertain. CDR3 length: 12 residues. From germline, CDR1 is LGHNT and CDR2 FRNRAP. The CDR3 region is CASALVSYGQYF. CDR3 coding DNA: TGTGCTAGTGCCCTCGTGTCCTACGGGCAGTACTTC. Looking up the rest from reference TRBV12-5 and TRBJ2-7 gives the full variable domain: DARVTQTPRHKVTEMGQEVTMRCQPILGHNTVFWYRQTMMQGLELLAYFRNRAPLDDSGMPKDRFSAEMPDATLATLKIQPSEPRDSAVYFCASALVSYGQYFGPGTRLTVT.

This clonotype was detected only a few times. This sequence joins TRBV19 and TRBJ1-3, with 9 bases aligning to TRBD1. The CDR3 contains 14 residues. The V and J ends lost 7 bases and 2 bases, in that order; junction bases with no gene match: 3. Germline V gene sequence: CDR1 LNHDA, CDR2 SQIVND (reference sequence). This chain's CDR3 is CASTRTGAGNTIYF. CDR3 nucleotides: TGTGCCAGTACACGGACAGGGGCTGGAAACACCATATATTTT.

In regard to this clonotype: A much larger clone sits a single nucleotide away, making a read error possible. The chain joins TRBV12-3 or TRBV12-4 to TRBJ1-5; tentatively, D is TRBD1 (5 bases). The CDR3 sequence is 16 residues long. Trimming took 1 base from V and 3 from J, leaving 13 bases between them. The CDR3 region is CASSLGGGGYNQPQHF. In DNA form, the CDR3 reads TGTGCCAGCAGTTTAGGGGGCGGGGGGTACAATCAGCCCCAGCATTTT.